The present TCR beta chain was sequenced within a study of blood T cell repertoires in COVID-19. The germline gives CDR1 MRHNA, CDR2 SNTAGT. The CDR3 is 15 residues long. With 5 bases clipped from V and 2 bases from J, the junction kept 5 bases outside the gene matches. Original handling: Researchers report that nucleated cell counts were estimated from reference gene primer amplification. Generated by immunoSEQ multiplex PCR, the TCRdb table keeps only in-frame clones and is missing some. For V, J and clone size, that table is used; D and trimming come from the DNA. This repertoire shows 400,000 to 550,000 clones, nearly 90% found once; its top ten account for roughly 2%.

This rearrangement joins TRBV6-4 to TRBJ2-3, with 9 bases matching TRBD2. This clonotype was sampled from a woman aged 18-29 years with acute COVID-19. Sample: PBMCs or T cells enriched from blood (not recorded which). CDR3 in DNA: TGTGCCAGCAGTAAGGGACTAGCTAACACAGATACGCAGTATTTT. It specifies CASSKGLANTDTQYF.